These 18 T cell receptor beta chains share one sample of origin, sequenced in a study of blood T cell repertoires in COVID-19. Produced via immunoSEQ multiplex PCR; TCRdb's table is partial and in-frame only. This table holds a few hundred thousand clones, about 83% found once. The source material was peripheral blood. These receptors all stem from a man aged 25 to 45 who had recovered from COVID-19.

The V gene is TRBV5-1, the J gene TRBJ2-3; D might be TRBD1 (5 bases). Germline V gives CDR1 SGHRS, CDR2 YFSETQ. V was clipped by 2 bases and J by 0 bases, with 10 bases between them. This CDR3 comprises 15 residues. In DNA form, the CDR3 reads TGCGCCAGCAGCTTAGGGGCGAGTAGCACAGATACGCAGTATTTT. It is translated as CASSLGASSTDTQYF.

The chain uses TRBV7-2 and TRBJ1-2, with a tentative D call TRBD1 (5 bases). With 3 bases removed from V and 8 bases from J, the gap between germline ends came to 13 bases. Germline V gene sequence: CDR1 SGHTA, CDR2 FQGNSA. The CDR3 has 13 amino acids. The CDR3 DNA follows: TGTGCCAGCAGCTTCCAGGGCTCAGGAGGCTACACCTTC. Encoded protein: CASSFQGSGGYTF.

The chain uses TRBV12-5 and TRBJ1-5; D unclear. Germline V gene lookup returns CDR1 LGHNT and CDR2 FRNRAP. Trimming took off 1 base at V and 0 bases at J, with 7 bases between the two ends. The CDR3 runs 15 residues. The CDR3 DNA sequence: TGTGCTAGTGGTTTGGCAGACTATAGCAATCAGCCCCAGCATTTT. It codes for CASGLADYSNQPQHF.

The chain couples TRBV7-8 to TRBJ1-1; D perhaps matches TRBD1 (6 bases). Germline assignment: CDR1 SGHVS and CDR2 FQNEAQ. V gave up 6 bases and J gave up 11 bases, with 19 bases separating them. The CDR3 runs 13 residues. CDR3 coding DNA: TGTGCCAGCAGAACAGGAACAGGGCCTAGGGCTTTCTTT. It translates to CASRTGTGPRAFF.

The gene calls are TRBV25-1 and TRBJ2-3, with 8 bases identical to TRBD1. Per the germline V gene, CDR1 is MGHDK and CDR2 is SYGVNS. Trimming took 5 bases from V and 1 from J; bases not matched to a gene: 5. This CDR3 comprises 15 residues. CDR3 bases: TGTGCCAGCAGTTTAGGACAGGGAGGCACAGATACGCAGTATTTT. It codes for CASSLGQGGTDTQYF.

The V and J genes are TRBV5-1 and TRBJ2-2, with TRBD1 matching 7 bases. Unmatched junction bases numbered 3, after V lost 0 bases and J lost 4 bases. Germline V gene data show CDR1 as SGHRS and CDR2 as YFSETQ. This CDR3 has 15 residues. The CDR3 DNA reads TGCGCCAGCAGCTTGGAAGCAGGGGGCACCGGGGAGCTGTTTTTT. It is translated as CASSLEAGGTGELFF.

V is TRBV5-5 and J is TRBJ2-7; 7 bases are a match to TRBD1. The trim removed 0 bases at V and 7 bases at J, leaving 16 bases unmatched. The germline V gene encodes CDR1 SGHKS and CDR2 YYEKEE (reference sequence). The CDR3 consists of 17 residues. In DNA, the CDR3 is TGTGCCAGCAGCTTGGGGGACCGGGACAGTTGGGACGGGGAGCAGTACGTC. Amino acid sequence: CASSLGDRDSWDGEQYV.

V and J are TRBV3-1 (or the pseudogene TRBV3-2) and TRBJ1-1; D is unresolved. The V end lost 4 bases, the J end lost 4 bases, and 4 bases lay between the germline ends. CDR3 length: 11 amino acids. Germline CDR1 reads LGHDT; CDR2 reads YNNKEL (reference sequence). CDR3 sequence (DNA): TGTGCCAGCAGCCTCTCCACTGAAGCTTTCTTT. This gives the protein CASSLSTEAFF.

This clone was picked up one time. This sequence joins TRBV4-2 and TRBJ2-5, with 8 nucleotides matching TRBD2. Looked up from germline, CDR1 is LGHNA and CDR2 is YNFKEQ. The trim removed 5 bases at V and 4 bases at J, leaving 6 bases unmatched. This CDR3 region has 14 residues. The CDR3 DNA is TGTGCCAGCAGCGCCGGGGGGGCCGCAGAGACCCAGTACTTC. Translating it yields CASSAGGAAETQYF.

V is TRBV3-1 (or the pseudogene TRBV3-2) and J is TRBJ2-4, with 7 bases that match TRBD1. CDR1 and CDR2 from the germline V gene are LGHDT and YNNKEL (reference sequence). Trimming cost V 1 base and J 7 bases; bases outside gene matches: 7. This CDR3 is built from 15 residues. CDR3 DNA sequence: TGTGCCAGCAGCCAAGGATCAGGGGGACGGAACATTCAGTACTTC. Encoded protein: CASSQGSGGRNIQYF.

The V and J genes are TRBV5-1 and TRBJ2-5; weak D call: TRBD2 (7 bases). CDR3 size: 15 residues. Trimming cost V 4 bases and J 5 bases, with 18 bases left between them. The germline gives CDR1 SGHRS, CDR2 YFSETQ. In DNA form, the CDR3 reads TGCGCCAGCAGCCTCAGGGGAGGGTTCCCGGAGACCCAGTACTTC. Amino acids: CASSLRGGFPETQYF.

The chain is built from TRBV7-9 and TRBJ1-2; D possibly corresponds to TRBD1 (5 bases). V was trimmed by 0 bases and J by 6 bases, leaving 14 bases between them. This CDR3 spans 15 amino acids. Germline lookup yields CDR1 SEHNR and CDR2 FQNEAQ (reference sequence). CDR3 DNA: TGTGCCAGCAGCTTAGCCTCGCGTGGGGGGAATGGCTACACCTTC. This encodes CASSLASRGGNGYTF.

V gene TRBV12-3 or TRBV12-4 combines with J gene TRBJ1-2; D uncertain. The CDR3 has 13 residues. The V and J ends lost 4 bases and 4 bases respectively, with 10 bases between them. The CDR3 protein is CASSWTLSYGYTF. DNA for the CDR3: TGTGCCAGCAGTTGGACTCTCTCCTATGGCTACACCTTC.

This clone has just one count. This rearrangement joins TRBV20-1 to TRBJ1-2; 9 bases agree with TRBD1. Germline lookup yields CDR1 DFQATT and CDR2 SNEGSKA (reference sequence). This CDR3 region has 16 residues. The V segment lost 3 bases and the J segment 2 bases; nucleotides outside the gene matches: 10. The CDR3 coding sequence is TGCAGTGCTAGTGGCCCGGGACAGGGTGCGAACTATGGCTACACCTTC. It translates to CSASGPGQGANYGYTF.

The chain links TRBV28 to TRBJ1-2; D call uncertain. Trimming pared 5 bases from V and 3 bases from J, leaving 16 bases between. The CDR3 runs 15 residues. CDR1 and CDR2 (germline): MDHEN, SYDVKM. The CDR3: CASSPPRIVDYGYTF. The DNA of the CDR3 is TGTGCCAGCAGTCCACCGAGGATAGTGGACTATGGCTACACCTTC.

The chain is built from TRBV5-6 and TRBJ2-4; 7 bases agree with TRBD1. This CDR3 comprises 15 residues. Per germline, CDR1 SGHDT and CDR2 YYEEEE. Trimming removed 1 base from V and 8 bases from J; junction bases left unmatched: 9. This chain's CDR3 is CASSLTGQIGDIQYF. The CDR3 DNA reads as TGTGCCAGCAGCTTGACGGGACAGATTGGGGACATTCAGTACTTC. The variable domain in full, with the rest retrieved from reference TRBV5-6 and TRBJ2-4, is DAGVTQSPTHLIKTRGQQVTLRCSPKSGHDTVSWYQQALGQGPQFIFQYYEEEERQRGNFPDRFSGHQFPNYSSELNVNALLLGDSALYLCASSLTGQIGDIQYFGAGTRLSVL.

This chain uses TRBV5-1 with TRBJ1-2; TRBD1 might be the D (5 bases). The CDR3 sequence is 13 residues long. The V end was cut by 0 bases, the J end by 6 bases, with 9 bases between. CDR1 SGHRS and CDR2 YFSETQ come from the germline V gene. The CDR3 nucleotides are TGCGCCAGCAGCTTGGGACAGATGGATGGCTACACCTTC. It encodes CASSLGQMDGYTF.

The chain carries TRBV6-5 and TRBJ2-5; 7 nucleotides match TRBD2. CDR1 is MNHEY, CDR2 SVGAGI, per germline. The CDR3 has 15 residues. Trimming removed 6 bases from V and 5 bases from J; junction bases left unmatched: 12. The CDR3 region has the DNA TGTGCCAGCAGGGCAACCGGGACTACCGGCGAGACCCAGTACTTC. This encodes CASRATGTTGETQYF.